The rows below give T cell receptor beta chains drawn from one sample of a study of Ad26.COV2.S vaccination and SARS-CoV-2 variants. Data came from immunoSEQ multiplex PCR; TCRdb stores just in-frame clones and leaves some out. The sample records 350,000 to 400,000 clones, approximately 91% being singletons. Sequences were derived from peripheral blood, sampled in a trial of Ad26.COV2.S vaccine versus placebo. These receptors all come from a person aged 18-65 years who received the Ad26.COV2.S COVID-19 vaccine or a placebo. Both conserved end residues are part of each CDR3. A D gene is named only where the DNA matches it firmly. Size is omitted from some rows. Given values are once, few, many or a class for expanded clones.

v_gene: TRBV3-1/TRBV3-2
abundance: .
j_gene: TRBJ2-5
len: 16
d_gene: .
CDR3aa: CASSQDLAGAGETQYF
CDR3nt: TGTGCCAGCAGCCAAGATCTGGCGGGGGCGGGAGAGACCCAGTACTTC

v_gene: TRBV25-1
abundance: .
j_gene: TRBJ1-1
len: 13
d_gene: .
CDR3aa: CASSLAFGTEAFF
CDR3nt: TGTGCCAGCTCACTGGCTTTTGGGACTGAAGCTTTCTTT

v_gene: TRBV5-8
abundance: once
j_gene: TRBJ2-3
len: 14
d_gene: .
CDR3aa: CASSLPFRPDTQYF
CDR3nt: TGTGCCAGCAGCTTGCCGTTCCGTCCAGATACGCAGTATTTT

v_gene: TRBV2
abundance: few
j_gene: TRBJ2-3
len: 16
d_gene: .
CDR3aa: CASSLGPLRGTDTQYF
CDR3nt: TGTGCCAGCAGTCTCGGACCCTTAAGGGGCACAGATACGCAGTATTTT

v_gene: TRBV6-5
abundance: .
j_gene: TRBJ1-2
len: 13
d_gene: TRBD1
CDR3aa: CASTRDRNYGYTF
CDR3nt: TGTGCCAGCACCCGGGACAGAAACTATGGCTACACCTTC

v_gene: TRBV27
abundance: .
j_gene: TRBJ2-7
len: 14
d_gene: .
CDR3aa: CASSFRRTSYEQYF
CDR3nt: TGTGCCAGCAGTTTTCGACGCACCTCCTACGAGCAGTACTTC

v_gene: TRBV3-1/TRBV3-2
abundance: .
j_gene: TRBJ1-1
len: 16
d_gene: .
CDR3aa: CASSQVGGLMNTEAFF
CDR3nt: TGTGCCAGCAGCCAAGTCGGGGGCCTGATGAACACTGAAGCTTTCTTT

v_gene: TRBV5-6
abundance: .
j_gene: TRBJ2-2
len: 17
d_gene: TRBD1
CDR3aa: CASSAPLTGQMTGELFF
CDR3nt: TGTGCCAGCAGCGCCCCACTGACAGGGCAAATGACCGGGGAGCTGTTTTTT

v_gene: TRBV27
abundance: .
j_gene: TRBJ1-4
len: 17
d_gene: TRBD1
CDR3aa: CASRGQGILRTNEKLFF
CDR3nt: TGTGCCAGCAGGGGACAGGGGATTTTAAGAACTAATGAAAAACTGTTTTTT

v_gene: TRBV30
abundance: .
j_gene: TRBJ2-2
len: 14
d_gene: .
CDR3aa: CAWKVRVNTGELFF
CDR3nt: TGTGCCTGGAAGGTCAGGGTGAACACCGGGGAGCTGTTTTTT

v_gene: TRBV19
abundance: once
j_gene: TRBJ2-2
len: 15
d_gene: .
CDR3aa: CASSPVTGFTGELFF
CDR3nt: TGTGCCAGTAGTCCCGTAACCGGGTTCACCGGGGAGCTGTTTTTT

v_gene: TRBV6-2/TRBV6-3
abundance: .
j_gene: TRBJ2-2
len: 16
d_gene: .
CDR3aa: CASSYPQGGYTGELFF
CDR3nt: TGTGCCAGCAGTTACCCTCAGGGTGGTTACACCGGGGAGCTGTTTTTT

v_gene: TRBV6-5
abundance: .
j_gene: TRBJ2-7
len: 13
d_gene: .
CDR3aa: CASSRAGSYEQYF
CDR3nt: TGTGCCAGCAGCCGCGCGGGGTCCTACGAGCAGTACTTC

v_gene: TRBV4-1
abundance: .
j_gene: TRBJ1-2
len: 15
d_gene: .
CDR3aa: CASSQGTALGYGYTF
CDR3nt: TGCGCCAGCAGCCAAGGGACCGCCCTGGGCTATGGCTACACCTTC

v_gene: TRBV7-2
abundance: .
j_gene: TRBJ2-5
len: 16
d_gene: .
CDR3aa: CASSLGPGRKKETQYF
CDR3nt: TGTGCCAGCAGCTTAGGTCCGGGACGGAAAAAGGAGACCCAGTACTTC

v_gene: TRBV5-6
abundance: .
j_gene: TRBJ1-6
len: 18
d_gene: TRBD1
CDR3aa: CASSLFLRRDRENSPLHF
CDR3nt: TGTGCCAGCAGCTTGTTTCTGCGGCGGGACAGGGAGAATTCACCCCTCCACTTT

v_gene: TRBV5-1
abundance: few
j_gene: TRBJ1-6
len: 15
d_gene: .
CDR3aa: CASSPIDRRDSPLHF
CDR3nt: TGCGCCAGCAGCCCCATAGACAGGAGGGATTCACCCCTCCACTTT

v_gene: TRBV14
abundance: .
j_gene: TRBJ2-1
len: 17
d_gene: .
CDR3aa: CASSQDKGPLTYNEQFF
CDR3nt: TGTGCCAGCAGCCAAGACAAGGGACCGCTGACCTACAATGAGCAGTTCTTC

v_gene: TRBV7-8
abundance: .
j_gene: TRBJ2-6
len: 17
d_gene: TRBD1
CDR3aa: CASSLDRVVSGANVLTF
CDR3nt: TGTGCCAGCAGTCTTGACAGGGTCGTTTCTGGGGCCAACGTCCTGACTTTC

v_gene: TRBV4-2
abundance: .
j_gene: TRBJ2-3
len: 16
d_gene: .
CDR3aa: CASSQDGLFTTDTQYF
CDR3nt: TGTGCCAGCAGCCAAGATGGGCTTTTTACCACAGATACGCAGTATTTT

v_gene: TRBV6-5
abundance: .
j_gene: TRBJ1-2
len: 13
d_gene: TRBD1
CDR3aa: CASIGTEDYGYTF
CDR3nt: TGTGCCAGCATAGGGACAGAGGATTATGGCTACACCTTC

v_gene: TRBV15
abundance: .
j_gene: TRBJ2-5
len: 16
d_gene: .
CDR3aa: CATSRDIGTKQETQYF
CDR3nt: TGTGCCACCAGCAGAGATATCGGTACCAAACAAGAGACCCAGTACTTC

v_gene: TRBV5-4
abundance: .
j_gene: TRBJ1-2
len: 12
d_gene: .
CDR3aa: CASSESGYGYTF
CDR3nt: TGTGCCAGCAGCGAGTCGGGGTATGGCTACACCTTC

v_gene: TRBV4-1
abundance: .
j_gene: TRBJ2-1
len: 15
d_gene: TRBD1
CDR3aa: CASSQGGQGAREQFF
CDR3nt: TGCGCCAGCAGCCAAGGAGGACAGGGGGCAAGGGAGCAGTTCTTC

v_gene: TRBV30
abundance: .
j_gene: TRBJ1-2
len: 14
d_gene: TRBD1
CDR3aa: CAWSRDRVRDGYTF
CDR3nt: TGTGCCTGGAGTCGGGACAGGGTAAGGGATGGCTACACCTTC

v_gene: TRBV29-1
abundance: .
j_gene: TRBJ1-6
len: 15
d_gene: .
CDR3aa: CSVKTDGAYNSPLHF
CDR3nt: TGCAGCGTGAAAACGGACGGGGCCTATAATTCACCCCTCCACTTT

v_gene: TRBV29-1
abundance: .
j_gene: TRBJ1-2
len: 13
d_gene: TRBD1
CDR3aa: CSVETGGGYGYTF
CDR3nt: TGCAGCGTTGAAACAGGGGGTGGCTATGGCTACACCTTC

v_gene: TRBV10-3
abundance: once
j_gene: TRBJ2-7
len: 18
d_gene: .
CDR3aa: CAISESLGTPGEVYEQYF
CDR3nt: TGTGCCATCAGTGAGTCACTGGGGACACCAGGCGAGGTATACGAGCAGTACTTC

v_gene: TRBV29-1
abundance: .
j_gene: TRBJ2-3
len: 15
d_gene: TRBD2
CDR3aa: CSGGLAGAGTDTQYF
CDR3nt: TGCAGCGGAGGACTAGCGGGGGCTGGCACAGATACGCAGTATTTT

v_gene: TRBV4-2
abundance: .
j_gene: TRBJ1-2
len: 12
d_gene: .
CDR3aa: CASSQDPYGYTF
CDR3nt: TGTGCCAGCAGCCAAGATCCTTATGGCTACACCTTC

v_gene: TRBV5-1
abundance: once
j_gene: TRBJ2-2
len: 17
d_gene: TRBD2
CDR3aa: CASSLSSTSGGTGELFF
CDR3nt: TGCGCCAGCAGCTTGAGCTCGACTAGCGGGGGGACCGGGGAGCTGTTTTTT